The T cell receptor beta chain described here comes from a study of CD8+CD57+ T cells in acquired aplastic anemia. This CDR3 is built from 17 residues. Trimming stripped 7 bases from V and 8 bases from J, with 27 bases between. Germline assignment: CDR1 SGHTA and CDR2 FQGTGA. Genomic DNA templated the TCR beta VDJ and CDR3 profiling. TCRdb reprocessed the reads via MiXCR and lists one record per CDR3 protein. This table holds fewer than 150,000 distinct CDR3 sequences, 48% found once. This TCR came from a human donor in good health, serving as a control. Sequencing used sorted CD4+, CD8+, or CD8+CD57+ T cells (not recorded which) from PBMCs. The chain carries TRBV7-3 and TRBJ1-5, with D tentatively TRBD1 (5 bases). CDR3 bases: TGTGCCAGCACCCTGGGGCAGGGATTTGCCATTATGGAGCCCCAGCATTTT. Translation gives CASTLGQGFAIMEPQHF.